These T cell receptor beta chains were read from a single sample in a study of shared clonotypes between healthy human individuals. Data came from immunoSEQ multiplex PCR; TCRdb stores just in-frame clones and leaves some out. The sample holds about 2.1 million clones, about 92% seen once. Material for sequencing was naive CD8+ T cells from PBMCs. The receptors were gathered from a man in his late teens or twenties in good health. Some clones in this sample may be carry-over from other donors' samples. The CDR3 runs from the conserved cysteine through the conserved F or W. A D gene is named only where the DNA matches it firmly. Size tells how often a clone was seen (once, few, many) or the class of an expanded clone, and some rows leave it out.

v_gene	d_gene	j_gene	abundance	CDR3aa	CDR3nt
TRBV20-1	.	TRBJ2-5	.	CSADSETQYF	TGCAGTGCTGATAGTGAGACCCAGTACTTC
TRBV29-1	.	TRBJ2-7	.	CSALAAHEQYF	TGCAGCGCCTTGGCCGCCCACGAGCAGTACTTC
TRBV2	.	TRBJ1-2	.	CASSEVAGSNYGYTF	TGTGCCAGCAGCGAAGTGGCAGGGTCTAACTATGGCTACACCTTC
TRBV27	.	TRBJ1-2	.	CASTEYPGQIYGYTF	TGTGCCAGCACCGAGTATCCCGGCCAGATCTATGGCTACACCTTC
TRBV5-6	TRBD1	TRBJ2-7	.	CASSGDRLYEQYF	TGTGCCAGCAGCGGGGACAGACTCTACGAGCAGTACTTC
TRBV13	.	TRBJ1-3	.	CASSLGAGAPISGNTIYF	TGTGCCAGCAGCTTAGGAGCGGGGGCCCCTATCTCTGGAAACACCATATATTTT
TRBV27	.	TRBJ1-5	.	CASRIQGFGGNQPQHF	TGTGCCAGCAGGATACAGGGCTTTGGAGGCAATCAGCCCCAGCATTTT
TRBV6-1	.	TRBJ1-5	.	CASSLPTGLGPQHF	TGTGCCAGCAGTCTGCCGACGGGGCTCGGGCCCCAGCATTTT
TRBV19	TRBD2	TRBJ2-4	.	CASSITREGLDIQYF	TGTGCCAGTAGTATTACCCGGGAGGGCCTAGACATTCAGTACTTC
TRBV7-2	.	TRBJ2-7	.	CASSSAAVGEQYF	TGTGCCAGCAGCTCTGCGGCCGTGGGGGAGCAGTACTTC
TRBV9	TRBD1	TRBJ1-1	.	CASSPRQGNTEAFF	TGTGCCAGCAGCCCGAGACAGGGGAACACTGAAGCTTTCTTT
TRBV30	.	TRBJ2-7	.	CAWSVYGRMNYEQYF	TGTGCCTGGAGTGTCTATGGCAGGATGAACTACGAGCAGTACTTC
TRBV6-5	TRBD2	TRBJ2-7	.	CASSYSAGGGEQYF	TGTGCCAGCAGTTACTCTGCGGGAGGAGGCGAGCAGTACTTC
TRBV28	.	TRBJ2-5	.	CASSRRGGTQYF	TGTGCCAGCAGTCGCCGAGGAGGGACCCAGTACTTC
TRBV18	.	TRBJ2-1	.	CASSFIGDSPDEQFF	TGTGCCAGCTCATTCATAGGGGATAGTCCGGATGAGCAGTTCTTC
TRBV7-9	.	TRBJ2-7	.	CASSSGLRGEQYF	TGTGCCAGCAGCTCGGGCCTCCGGGGCGAGCAGTACTTC
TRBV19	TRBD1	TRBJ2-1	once	CASSMGQGFLEEQFF	TGTGCCAGTAGTATGGGACAGGGGTTTCTAGAAGAGCAGTTCTTC
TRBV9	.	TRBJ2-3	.	CASSEGLVRDTQYF	TGTGCCAGCAGCGAGGGGCTAGTAAGAGATACGCAGTATTTT
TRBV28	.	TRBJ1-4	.	CASSLYRGNEKLFF	TGTGCCAGCAGTTTATACAGAGGTAATGAAAAACTGTTTTTT